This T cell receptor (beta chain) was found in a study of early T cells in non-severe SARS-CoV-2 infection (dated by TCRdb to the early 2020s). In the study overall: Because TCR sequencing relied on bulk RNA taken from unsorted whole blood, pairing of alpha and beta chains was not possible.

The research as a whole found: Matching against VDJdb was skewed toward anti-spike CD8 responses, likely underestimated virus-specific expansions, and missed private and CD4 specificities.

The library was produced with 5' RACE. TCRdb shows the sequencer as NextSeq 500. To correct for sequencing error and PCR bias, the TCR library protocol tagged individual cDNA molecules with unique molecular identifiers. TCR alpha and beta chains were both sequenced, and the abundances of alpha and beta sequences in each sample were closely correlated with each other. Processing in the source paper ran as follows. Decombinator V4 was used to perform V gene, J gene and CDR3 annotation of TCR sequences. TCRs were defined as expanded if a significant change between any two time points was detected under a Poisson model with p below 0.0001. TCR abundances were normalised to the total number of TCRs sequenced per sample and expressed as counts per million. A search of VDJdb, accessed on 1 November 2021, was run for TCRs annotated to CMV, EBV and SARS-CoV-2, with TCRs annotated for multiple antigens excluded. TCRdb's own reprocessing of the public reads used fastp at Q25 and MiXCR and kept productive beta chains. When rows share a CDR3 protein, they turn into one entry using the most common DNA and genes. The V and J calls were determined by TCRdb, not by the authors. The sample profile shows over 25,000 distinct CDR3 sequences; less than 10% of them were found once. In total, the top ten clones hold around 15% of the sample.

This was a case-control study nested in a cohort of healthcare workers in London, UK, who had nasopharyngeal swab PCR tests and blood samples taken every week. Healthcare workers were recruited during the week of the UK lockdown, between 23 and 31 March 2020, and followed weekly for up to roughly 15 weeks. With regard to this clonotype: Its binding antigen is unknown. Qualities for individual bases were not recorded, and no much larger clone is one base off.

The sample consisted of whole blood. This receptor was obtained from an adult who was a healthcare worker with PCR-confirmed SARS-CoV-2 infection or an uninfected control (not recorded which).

The CDR3 protein is CASSYKGARYEQYF. DNA sequence: TGTGCCAGCAGCTACAAGGGGGCGCGATACGAGCAGTACTTC. The chain couples TRBV11-3 to TRBJ2-7; 7 bases in the junction line up with TRBD1. CDR1 and CDR2 (SGHNT, YENEEA) derive from the germline V gene. Relative to germline, V is missing 4 bases and J is missing 4 bases, with 7 bases of the junction outside any gene match. Inclusive of the bounding cysteine and phenylalanine, the CDR3 is 14 residues long. The entry retains the CDR3 DNA only, 42 bases that are in frame from base 1.